This T cell receptor beta chain was sequenced in a study of blood T cell repertoires in COVID-19. A note on this clone: Other DNA sequences from this sample encode an identical CDR3 as well.

As handled by the study authors: It was from reference gene primer amplification that nucleated cell counts were estimated. The data were produced by immunoSEQ multiplex PCR, yet TCRdb's version contains in-frame clones alone and is incomplete. V and J calls and clone size are copied from that table; D and trimming were computed from the DNA. Of about 170,000 clones in the sample, 88% were seen once. Trimming took 2 bases from V and 6 from J, leaving 7 bases between them. The germline gives CDR1 SGHRS, CDR2 YFSETQ. The CDR3 covers 12 residues. V gene TRBV5-1 combines with J gene TRBJ2-3; D gene uncertain. Source material: peripheral blood. This TCR was recovered from a man aged 50 to 60 who had recovered from COVID-19. CDR3: CASSLASDTQYF. The CDR3 DNA is TGCGCCAGCAGCTTAGCGTCTGATACGCAGTATTTT. The variable domain in full, completed from reference TRBV5-1 and TRBJ2-3, reads KAGVTQTPRYLIKTRGQQVTLSCSPISGHRSVSWYQQTPGQGLQFLFEYFSETQRNKGNFPGRFSGRQFSNSRSEMNVSTLELGDSALYLCASSLASDTQYFGPGTRLTVL.